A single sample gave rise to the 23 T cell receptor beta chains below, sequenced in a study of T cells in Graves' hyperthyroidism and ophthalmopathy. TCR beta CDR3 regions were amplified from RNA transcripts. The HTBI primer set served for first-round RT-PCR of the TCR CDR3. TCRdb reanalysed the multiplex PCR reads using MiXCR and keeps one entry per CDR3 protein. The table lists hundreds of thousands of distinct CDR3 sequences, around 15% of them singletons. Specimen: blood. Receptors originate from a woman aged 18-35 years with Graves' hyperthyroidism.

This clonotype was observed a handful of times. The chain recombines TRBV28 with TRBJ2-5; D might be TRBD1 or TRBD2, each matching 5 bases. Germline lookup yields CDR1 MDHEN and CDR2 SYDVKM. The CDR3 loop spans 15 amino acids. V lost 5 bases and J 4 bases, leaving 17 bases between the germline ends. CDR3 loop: CASSARLQGRETQYF. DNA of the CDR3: TGTGCCAGCAGTGCTCGCCTTCAGGGACGAGAGACCCAGTACTTC.

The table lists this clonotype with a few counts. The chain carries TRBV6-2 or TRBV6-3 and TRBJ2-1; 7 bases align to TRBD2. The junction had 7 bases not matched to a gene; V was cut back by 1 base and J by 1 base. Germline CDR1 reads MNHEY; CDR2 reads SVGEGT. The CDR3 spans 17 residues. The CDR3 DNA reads TGTGCCAGCAGTTACTATCGACTAGCCGATTCCTACAATGAGCAGTTCTTC. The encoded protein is CASSYYRLADSYNEQFF.

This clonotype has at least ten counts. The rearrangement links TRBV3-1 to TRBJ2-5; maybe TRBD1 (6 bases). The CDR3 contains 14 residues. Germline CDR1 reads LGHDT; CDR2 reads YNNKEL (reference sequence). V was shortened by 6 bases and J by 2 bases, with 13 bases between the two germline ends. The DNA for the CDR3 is TGTGCCAGCAGTCCCGGGACACAACAAGAGACCCAGTACTTC. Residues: CASSPGTQQETQYF.

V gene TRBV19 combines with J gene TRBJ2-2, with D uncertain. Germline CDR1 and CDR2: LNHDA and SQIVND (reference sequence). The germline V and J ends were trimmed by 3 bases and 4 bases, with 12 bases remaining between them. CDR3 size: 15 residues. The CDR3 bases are TGTGCCAGTAGTATTGGAAAGGCACGCACCGGGGAGCTGTTTTTT. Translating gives CASSIGKARTGELFF. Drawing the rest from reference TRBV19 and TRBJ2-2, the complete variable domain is DGGITQSPKYLFRKEGQNVTLSCEQNLNHDAMYWYRQDPGQGLRLIYYSQIVNDFQKGDIAEGYSVSREKKESFPLTVTSAQKNPTAFYLCASSIGKARTGELFFGEGSRLTVL.

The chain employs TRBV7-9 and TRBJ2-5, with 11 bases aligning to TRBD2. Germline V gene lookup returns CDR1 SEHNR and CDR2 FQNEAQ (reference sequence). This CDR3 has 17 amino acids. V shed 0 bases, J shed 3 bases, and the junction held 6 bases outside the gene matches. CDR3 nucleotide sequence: TGTGCCAGCAGCTTAGCGAGAAATAGCGGGAGGGAAGAGACCCAGTACTTC. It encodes CASSLARNSGREETQYF.

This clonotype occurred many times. The DNA for the CDR3 is TGTGCCAGCATGGGCACCGGGGAGCTGTTTTTT. Amino acids: CASMGTGELFF. This chain joins TRBV11-2 and TRBJ2-2; no definite D call. Trimming took off 7 bases at V and 4 bases at J, with 4 bases between the two ends. The CDR3 covers 11 residues. CDR1 is SGHAT, CDR2 FQNNGV, per germline. Supplemented by reference TRBV11-2 and TRBJ2-2, the full variable domain reads EAGVAQSPRYKIIEKRQSVAFWCNPISGHATLYWYQQILGQGPKLLIQFQNNGVVDDSQLPKDRFSAERLKGVDSTLKIQPAKLEDSAVYLCASMGTGELFFGEGSRLTVL.

CDR3 DNA: TGTGCCAGCAGTTCACCGGGACAGATTAACTATGGCTACACCTTC. It encodes CASSSPGQINYGYTF. The rearrangement links TRBV6-5 to TRBJ1-2; 7 bases map to TRBD1. There are 15 residues in the CDR3. From germline, CDR1 is MNHEY and CDR2 SVGAGI. V shed 4 bases and J 1 base; nucleotides not matched to a gene: 6.

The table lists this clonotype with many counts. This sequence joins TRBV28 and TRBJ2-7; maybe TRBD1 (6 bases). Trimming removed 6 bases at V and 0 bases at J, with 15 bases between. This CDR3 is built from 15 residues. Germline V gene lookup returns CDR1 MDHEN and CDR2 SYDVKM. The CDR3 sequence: CASSPSGQLSYEQYF. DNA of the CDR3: TGTGCCAGCAGCCCTTCTGGACAGCTCTCCTACGAGCAGTACTTC.

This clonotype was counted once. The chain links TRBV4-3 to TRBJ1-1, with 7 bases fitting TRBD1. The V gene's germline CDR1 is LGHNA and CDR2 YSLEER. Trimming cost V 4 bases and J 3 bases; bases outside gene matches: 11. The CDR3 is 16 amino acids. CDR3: CASSRGYRGSYTEAFF. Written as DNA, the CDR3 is TGCGCCAGCAGCCGAGGTTACAGGGGCTCTTACACTGAAGCTTTCTTT.

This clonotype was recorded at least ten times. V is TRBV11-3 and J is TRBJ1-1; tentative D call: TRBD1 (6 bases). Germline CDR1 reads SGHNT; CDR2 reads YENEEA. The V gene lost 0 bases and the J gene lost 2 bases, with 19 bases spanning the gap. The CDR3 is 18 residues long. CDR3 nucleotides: TGTGCCAGCAGCTTAGAAGGGCGGCAGGGGCAACGAAACACTGAAGCTTTCTTT. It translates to CASSLEGRQGQRNTEAFF.

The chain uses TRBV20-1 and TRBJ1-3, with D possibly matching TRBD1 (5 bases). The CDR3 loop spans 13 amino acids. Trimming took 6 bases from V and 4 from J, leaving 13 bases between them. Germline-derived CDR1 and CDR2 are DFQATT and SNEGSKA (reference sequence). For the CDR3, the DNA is TGCAGTGCCCCGGGGGGGGACGGAAACACCATATATTTT. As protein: CSAPGGDGNTIYF.

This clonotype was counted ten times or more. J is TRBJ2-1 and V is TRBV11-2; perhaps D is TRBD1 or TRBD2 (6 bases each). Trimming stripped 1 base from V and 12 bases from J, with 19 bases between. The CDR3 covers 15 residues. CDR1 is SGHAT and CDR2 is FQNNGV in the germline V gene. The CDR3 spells CASSLGNGGQSAQFF. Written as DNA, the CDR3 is TGTGCCAGCAGCTTAGGGAATGGGGGGCAAAGTGCGCAGTTCTTC.

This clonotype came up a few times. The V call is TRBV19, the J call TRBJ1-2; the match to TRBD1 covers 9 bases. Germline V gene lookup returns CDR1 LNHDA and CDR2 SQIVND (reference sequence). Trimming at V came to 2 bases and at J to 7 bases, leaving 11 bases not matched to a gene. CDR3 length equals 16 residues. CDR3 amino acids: CASSIMGQGASIGYTF. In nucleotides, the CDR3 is TGTGCCAGTAGTATAATGGGACAGGGTGCTTCCATTGGCTACACCTTC.

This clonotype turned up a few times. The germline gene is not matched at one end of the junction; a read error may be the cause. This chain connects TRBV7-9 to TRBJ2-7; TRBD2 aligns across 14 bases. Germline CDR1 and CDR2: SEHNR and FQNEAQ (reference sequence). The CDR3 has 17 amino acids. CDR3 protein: CASSLAGTSGRDNEQHF. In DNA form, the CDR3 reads TGTGCCAGCAGCTTAGCGGGGACTAGCGGGAGAGACAACGAGCAGCACTTC.

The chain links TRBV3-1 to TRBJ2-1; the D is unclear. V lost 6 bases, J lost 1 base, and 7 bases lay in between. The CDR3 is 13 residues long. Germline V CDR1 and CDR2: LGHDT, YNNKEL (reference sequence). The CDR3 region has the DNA TGTGCCAGCAGTCGACGTTCCTACAATGAGCAGTTCTTC. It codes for CASSRRSYNEQFF.

The CDR3 region is CASSYGGSIEKLFF. CDR3 DNA sequence: TGTGCCAGCAGTTACGGGGGGAGTATTGAAAAACTGTTTTTT. The chain is built from TRBV6-9 and TRBJ1-4, with D possibly matching TRBD1 (5 bases). This CDR3 has 14 residues. V shed 3 bases and J shed 7 bases, with 12 bases lying between them. Per germline, CDR1 MNHGY and CDR2 SVAAGI.

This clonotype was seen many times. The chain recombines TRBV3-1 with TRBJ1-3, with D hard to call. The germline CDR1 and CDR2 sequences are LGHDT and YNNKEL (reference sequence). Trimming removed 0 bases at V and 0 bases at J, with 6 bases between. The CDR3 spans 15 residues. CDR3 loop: CASSQDKNSGNTIYF. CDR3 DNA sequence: TGTGCCAGCAGCCAAGACAAGAACTCTGGAAACACCATATATTTT.

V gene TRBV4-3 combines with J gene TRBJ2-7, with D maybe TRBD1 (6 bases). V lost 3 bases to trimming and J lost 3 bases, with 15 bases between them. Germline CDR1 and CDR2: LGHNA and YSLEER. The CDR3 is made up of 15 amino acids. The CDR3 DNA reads TGCGCCAGCAGCCATGAGACGGGACAATTCTACGAGCAGTACTTC. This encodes CASSHETGQFYEQYF.

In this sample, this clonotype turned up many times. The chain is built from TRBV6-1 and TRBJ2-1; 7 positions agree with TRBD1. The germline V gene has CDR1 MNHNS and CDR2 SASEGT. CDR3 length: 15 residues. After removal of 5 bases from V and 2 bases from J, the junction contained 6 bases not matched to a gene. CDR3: CASSPNTGAYNEQFF. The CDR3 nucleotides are TGTGCCAGCAGTCCAAATACAGGGGCCTACAATGAGCAGTTCTTC.

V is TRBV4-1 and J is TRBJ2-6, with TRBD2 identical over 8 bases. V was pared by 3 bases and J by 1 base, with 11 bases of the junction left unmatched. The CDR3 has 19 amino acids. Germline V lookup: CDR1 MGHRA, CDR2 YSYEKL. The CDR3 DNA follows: TGCGCCAGCAGCCATCAGGTCACTAGCGGCATATCTGGGGCCAACGTCCTGACTTTC. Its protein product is CASSHQVTSGISGANVLTF.

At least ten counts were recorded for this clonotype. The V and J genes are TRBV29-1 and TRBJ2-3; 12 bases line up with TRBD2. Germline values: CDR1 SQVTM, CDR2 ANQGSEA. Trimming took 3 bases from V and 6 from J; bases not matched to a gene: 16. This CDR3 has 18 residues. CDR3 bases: TGCAGCGTTGATCCTAGCGGGAGGGCCGAGTCTTCGTTTGATACGCAGTATTTT. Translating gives CSVDPSGRAESSFDTQYF.

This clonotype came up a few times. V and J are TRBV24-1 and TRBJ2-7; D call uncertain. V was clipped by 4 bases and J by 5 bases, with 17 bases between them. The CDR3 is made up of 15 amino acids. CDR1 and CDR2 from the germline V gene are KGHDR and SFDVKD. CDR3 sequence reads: CATSDPTELGDEQYF. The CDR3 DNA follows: TGTGCCACCAGTGACCCCACCGAGCTCGGCGACGAGCAGTACTTC.

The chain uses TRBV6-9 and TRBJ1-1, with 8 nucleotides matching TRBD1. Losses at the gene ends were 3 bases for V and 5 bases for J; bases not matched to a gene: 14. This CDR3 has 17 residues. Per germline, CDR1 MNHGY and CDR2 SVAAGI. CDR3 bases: TGTGCCAGCAGTTACTTTTTCTGGACAGGGACGAGGACTGAAGCTTTCTTT. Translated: CASSYFFWTGTRTEAFF.